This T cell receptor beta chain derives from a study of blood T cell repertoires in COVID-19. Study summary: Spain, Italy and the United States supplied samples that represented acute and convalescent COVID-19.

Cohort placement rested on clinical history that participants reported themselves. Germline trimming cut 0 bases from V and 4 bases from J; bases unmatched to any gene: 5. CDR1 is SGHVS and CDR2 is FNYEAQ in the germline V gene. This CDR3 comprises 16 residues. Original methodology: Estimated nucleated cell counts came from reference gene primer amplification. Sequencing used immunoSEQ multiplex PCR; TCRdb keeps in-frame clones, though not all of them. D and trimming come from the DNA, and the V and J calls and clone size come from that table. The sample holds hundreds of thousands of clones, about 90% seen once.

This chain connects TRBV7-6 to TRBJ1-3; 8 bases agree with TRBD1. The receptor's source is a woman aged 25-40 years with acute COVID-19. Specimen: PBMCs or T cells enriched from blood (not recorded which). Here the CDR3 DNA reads TGTGCCAGCAGCTTAGCGCAGGGGGCGGGCGGAAACACCATATATTTT. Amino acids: CASSLAQGAGGNTIYF.